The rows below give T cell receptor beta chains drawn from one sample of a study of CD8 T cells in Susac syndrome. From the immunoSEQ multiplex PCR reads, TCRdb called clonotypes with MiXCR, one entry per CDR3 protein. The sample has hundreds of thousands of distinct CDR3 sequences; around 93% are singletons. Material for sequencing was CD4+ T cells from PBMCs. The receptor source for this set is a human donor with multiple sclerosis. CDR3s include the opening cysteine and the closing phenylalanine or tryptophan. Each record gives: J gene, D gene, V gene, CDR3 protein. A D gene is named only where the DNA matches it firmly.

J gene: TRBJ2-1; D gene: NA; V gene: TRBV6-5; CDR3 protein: CASSYRGDEQFF
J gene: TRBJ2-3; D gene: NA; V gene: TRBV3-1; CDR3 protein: CASSQEGTYADTQYF
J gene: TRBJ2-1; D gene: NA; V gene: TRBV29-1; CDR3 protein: CSVEGQAIYQFF
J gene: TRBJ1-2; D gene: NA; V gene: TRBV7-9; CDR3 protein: CASHEGESHGYTF
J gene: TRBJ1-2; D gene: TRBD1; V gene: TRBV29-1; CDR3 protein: CSVDRGSGYTF
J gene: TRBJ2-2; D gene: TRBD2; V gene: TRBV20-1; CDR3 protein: CSALPFLAGGGGTGELFF
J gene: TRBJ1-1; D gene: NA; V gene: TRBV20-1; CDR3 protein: CSARGGPNTEAFF
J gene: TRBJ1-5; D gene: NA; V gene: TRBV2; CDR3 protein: CASSDELNQPQHF
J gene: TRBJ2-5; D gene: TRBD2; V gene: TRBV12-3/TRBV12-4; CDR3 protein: CASSLTRPGLGLETQYF
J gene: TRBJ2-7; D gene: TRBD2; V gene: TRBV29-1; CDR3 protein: CSVEIRGGAGGNEQYF
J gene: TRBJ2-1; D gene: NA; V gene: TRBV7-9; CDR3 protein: CASSLEQAYNEQFF
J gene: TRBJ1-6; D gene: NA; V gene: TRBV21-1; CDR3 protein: CASSKARGGGSPLHF
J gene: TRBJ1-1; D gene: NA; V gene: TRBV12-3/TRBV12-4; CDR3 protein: CASSLSTSKAFF
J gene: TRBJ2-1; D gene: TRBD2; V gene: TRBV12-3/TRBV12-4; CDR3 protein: CASSLATRGDNEQFF
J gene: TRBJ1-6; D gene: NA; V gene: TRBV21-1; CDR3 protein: CARDRGVWSPLHF
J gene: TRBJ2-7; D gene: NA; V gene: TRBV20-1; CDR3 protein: CSADSSYEQYF
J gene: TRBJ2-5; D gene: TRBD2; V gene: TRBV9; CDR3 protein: CASSEGTSGGFQETQYF
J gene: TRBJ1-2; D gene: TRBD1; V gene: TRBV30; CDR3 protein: CASTPGTGVEGYTF
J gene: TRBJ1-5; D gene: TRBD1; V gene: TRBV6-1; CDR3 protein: CASSTGTGGAGQPQHF
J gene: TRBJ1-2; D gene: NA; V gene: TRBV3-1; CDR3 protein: CASSANEVAGRGGYTF
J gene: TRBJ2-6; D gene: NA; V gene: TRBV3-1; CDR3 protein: CASSQAGSGANVLTF
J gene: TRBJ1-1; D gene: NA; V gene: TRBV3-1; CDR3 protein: CASSPPGRTGAGAFF
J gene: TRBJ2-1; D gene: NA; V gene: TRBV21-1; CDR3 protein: CASSKGQIPRNNEQFF
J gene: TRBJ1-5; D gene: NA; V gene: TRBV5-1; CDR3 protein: CASSLASGPGQPQHF
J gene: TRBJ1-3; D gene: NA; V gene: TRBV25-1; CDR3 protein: CASSELGGIGGNTIYF
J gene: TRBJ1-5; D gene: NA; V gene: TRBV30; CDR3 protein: CAWSRGRNNQPQHF
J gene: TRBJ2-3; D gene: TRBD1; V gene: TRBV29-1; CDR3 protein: CSVTPTGGGTDTQYF
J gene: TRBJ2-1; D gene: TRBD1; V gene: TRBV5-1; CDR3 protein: CASSYDRGHNEQFF
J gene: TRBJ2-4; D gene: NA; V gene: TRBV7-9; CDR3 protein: CASSWGPAAIQYF
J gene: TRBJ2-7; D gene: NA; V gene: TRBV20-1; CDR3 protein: CSARRDGGPDEQYF
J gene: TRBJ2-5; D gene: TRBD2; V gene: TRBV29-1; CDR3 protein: CSVGGLAGGFPETQYF
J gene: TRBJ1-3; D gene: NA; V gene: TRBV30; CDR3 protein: CAWSVPRAIYF
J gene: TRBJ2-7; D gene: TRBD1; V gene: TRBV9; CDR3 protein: CASSVGGQGIYEQYF
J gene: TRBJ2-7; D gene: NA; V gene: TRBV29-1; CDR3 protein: CSVAVQSYEQYF
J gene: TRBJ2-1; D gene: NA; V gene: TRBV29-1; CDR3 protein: CSDYSSYNEQFF
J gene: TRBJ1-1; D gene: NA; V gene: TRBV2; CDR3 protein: CASSDGRTIEAFF
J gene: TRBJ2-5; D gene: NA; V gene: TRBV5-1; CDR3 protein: CASRQYQGTQYF
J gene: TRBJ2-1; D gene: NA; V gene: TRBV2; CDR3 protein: CASMAGSYNEQFF
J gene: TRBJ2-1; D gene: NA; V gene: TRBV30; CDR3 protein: CAWGGGLWTEQFF
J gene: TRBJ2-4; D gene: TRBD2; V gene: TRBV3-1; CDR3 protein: CASSLDPGGIQYF
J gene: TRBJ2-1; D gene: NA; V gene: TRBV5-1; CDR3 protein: CASSSSLSGVSSYNEQFF
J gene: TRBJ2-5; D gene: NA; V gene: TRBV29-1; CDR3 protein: CSSIQGRETQYF
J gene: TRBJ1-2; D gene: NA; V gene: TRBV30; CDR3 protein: CAWSVGAYGYTF
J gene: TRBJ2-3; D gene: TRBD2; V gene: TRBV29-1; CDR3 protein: CSVEPTSGDTQYF
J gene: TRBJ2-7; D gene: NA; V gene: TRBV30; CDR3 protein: CAWSNSGLRGPYEQYF
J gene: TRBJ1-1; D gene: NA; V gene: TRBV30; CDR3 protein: CAWSEQGGTEAFF
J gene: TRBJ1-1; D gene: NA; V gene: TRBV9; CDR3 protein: CASSAFQGLNTEAFF
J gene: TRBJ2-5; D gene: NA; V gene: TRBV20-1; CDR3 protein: CSAISGKETQYF
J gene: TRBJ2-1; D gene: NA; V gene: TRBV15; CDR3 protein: CATSRDLATYNEQFF
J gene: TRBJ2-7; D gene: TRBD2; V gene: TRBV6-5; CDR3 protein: CAMGGKDPPGEQYF
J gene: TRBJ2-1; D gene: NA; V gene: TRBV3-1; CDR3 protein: CASSQDWRGLYNEQFF
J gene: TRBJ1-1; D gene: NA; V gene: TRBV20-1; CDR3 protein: CSASKGNTEAFF
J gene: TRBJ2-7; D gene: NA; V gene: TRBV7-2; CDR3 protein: CASSKRPNEQYF
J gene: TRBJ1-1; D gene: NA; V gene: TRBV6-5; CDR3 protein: CASRGRGNTEAFF
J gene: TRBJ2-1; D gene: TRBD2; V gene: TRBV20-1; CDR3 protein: CRAEAGDNYNEQFF
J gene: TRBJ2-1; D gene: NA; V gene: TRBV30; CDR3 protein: CAWGAGSYNEQFF
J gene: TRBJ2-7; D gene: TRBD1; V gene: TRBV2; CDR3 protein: CASTQRTGAYEQYF
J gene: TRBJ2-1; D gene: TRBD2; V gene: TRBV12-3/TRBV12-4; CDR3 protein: CASSLGTSGTNEQFF
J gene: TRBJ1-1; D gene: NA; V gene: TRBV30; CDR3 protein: CAWTGWMNTEAFF